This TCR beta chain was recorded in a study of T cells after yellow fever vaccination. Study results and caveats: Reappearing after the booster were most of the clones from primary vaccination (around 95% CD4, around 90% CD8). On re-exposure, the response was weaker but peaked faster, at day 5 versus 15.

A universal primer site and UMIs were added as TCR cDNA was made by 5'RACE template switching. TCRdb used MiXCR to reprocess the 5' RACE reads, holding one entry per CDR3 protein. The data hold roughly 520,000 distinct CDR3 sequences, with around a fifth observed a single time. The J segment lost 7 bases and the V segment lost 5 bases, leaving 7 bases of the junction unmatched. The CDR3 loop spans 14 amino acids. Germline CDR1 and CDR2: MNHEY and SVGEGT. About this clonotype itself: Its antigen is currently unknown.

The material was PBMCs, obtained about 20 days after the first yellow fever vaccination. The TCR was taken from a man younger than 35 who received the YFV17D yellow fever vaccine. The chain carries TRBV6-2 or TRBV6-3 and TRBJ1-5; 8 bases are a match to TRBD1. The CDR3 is CASSTQGAGQPQHF. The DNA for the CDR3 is TGTGCCAGCAGTACCCAGGGGGCGGGACAGCCCCAGCATTTT.